This entry lists 29 T cell receptor beta chains sequenced from one sample in a study of beta chain features in type 1 diabetes. Study results and caveats: Researchers report that Type 1 diabetes patients had moderately but significantly shorter TCRB CDR3s across all four CD4+ subsets.

The whole isolated RNA underwent reverse transcription, so sequencing captured expressed TCRB transcripts. Generated by immunoSEQ multiplex PCR, the TCRdb table keeps only in-frame clones and is missing some. The repertoire holds around 70,000 clones, with about 48% as singletons. Their antigens remain unidentified. Sequencing input: central memory CD4+ T cells from blood. The receptors here all came from a man younger than 40 with type 1 diabetes.

This chain joins TRBV14 and TRBJ1-1, with 7 bases identical to TRBD1. This CDR3 has 14 residues. With V trimmed by 2 bases and J by 7 bases, 7 bases remained unmatched. From germline, CDR1 is SGHDN and CDR2 FVKESK. This CDR3 is CASSQNGAGGEAFF. In DNA form, the CDR3 reads TGTGCCAGCAGCCAAAACGGTGCAGGGGGTGAAGCTTTCTTT.

This sequence joins TRBV6-6 and TRBJ2-2; TRBD1 might be the D (5 bases). CDR3 length: 16 residues. Germline V gene lookup returns CDR1 MNHNY and CDR2 SVGAGI (reference sequence). V lost 4 bases and J 6 bases, leaving 18 bases between the germline ends. The CDR3 nucleotides read TGTGCCAGCAGTTCTGGGGCAGGGTCTTATTCCGGGGAGCTGTTTTTT. It is translated as CASSSGAGSYSGELFF.

The chain combines TRBV28 with TRBJ1-1; D is uncertain. V lost 3 bases to trimming and J lost 2 bases, with 10 bases between them. This CDR3 is built from 14 residues. CDR1 and CDR2 from the germline V gene are MDHEN and SYDVKM. The CDR3 loop is CASSLRAANTEAFF. The CDR3 DNA sequence: TGTGCCAGCAGTTTGAGGGCAGCAAACACTGAAGCTTTCTTT.

This sequence joins TRBV4-1 and TRBJ2-1; 12 nucleotides match TRBD2. From germline, CDR1 is MGHRA and CDR2 YSYEKL. The CDR3 runs to 17 residues. The J segment lost 6 bases and the V segment lost 2 bases, leaving 8 bases of the junction unmatched. CDR3 coding DNA: TGCGCCAGCAGCCAACCCTACCTAGCGGGAGGGCGCAATGAGCAGTTCTTC. It yields the protein CASSQPYLAGGRNEQFF.

This clone turned up a few times. CDR3 DNA: TGTGCCAGCAGTTCCCCGCGACAGGGGTTAACCTACGAGCAGTACTTC. This translates into CASSSPRQGLTYEQYF. The chain couples TRBV6-5 to TRBJ2-7; 8 nucleotides line up with TRBD1. The CDR3 runs 16 residues. CDR1 is MNHEY and CDR2 is SVGAGI in the germline V gene. The V and J ends lost 4 bases and 2 bases, in that order; junction bases with no gene match: 10.

V and J are TRBV6-1 and TRBJ2-7, with TRBD2 matching over 7 bases. V shed 3 bases, J shed 6 bases, and the junction held 8 bases outside the gene matches. Germline CDR1 MNHNS, CDR2 SASEGT. The CDR3 is made up of 14 amino acids. In nucleotides, the CDR3 is TGTGCCAGCAGTGATAGGCTAGCGGTCGGCGAGCAGTACTTC. It specifies CASSDRLAVGEQYF.

The V call is TRBV18, the J call TRBJ2-3, with no clear D. The CDR3 is 13 residues long. Germline V lookup: CDR1 KGHSH, CDR2 LQKENI. V was trimmed by 2 bases and J by 2 bases, leaving 5 bases between them. The CDR3 bases are TGTGCCAGCTCACCAGTTATCACAGATACGCAGTATTTT. Amino acid sequence: CASSPVITDTQYF.

The chain recombines TRBV6-1 with TRBJ2-7; the D gene is possibly TRBD2 (5 bases). The V end was cut by 3 bases, the J end by 4 bases, with 10 bases between. There are 13 residues in the CDR3. CDR1 MNHNS and CDR2 SASEGT come from the germline V gene. DNA of the CDR3: TGTGCCAGCAGTGACGCGGGTACTTACGAGCAGTACTTC. Translating gives CASSDAGTYEQYF.

The chain recombines TRBV11-3 with TRBJ2-6; a weak D match, TRBD1 (6 bases). The CDR3 length is 15 residues. V shed 6 bases and J shed 0 bases, with 9 bases lying between them. Germline V lookup: CDR1 SGHNT, CDR2 YENEEA. The CDR3 nucleotides are TGTGCCAGCAGTTACAGGGCCTCTGGGGCCAACGTCCTGACTTTC. Translating it yields CASSYRASGANVLTF.

The chain links TRBV6-5 to TRBJ2-7; 9 bases match TRBD1. CDR3 length equals 14 residues. V trimming: 7 bases; J trimming: 5 bases; junction bases outside the gene matches: 9. Germline values: CDR1 MNHEY, CDR2 SVGAGI. The CDR3 region is CASTDGDRDHEQYF. The CDR3 bases are TGTGCCAGCACAGACGGGGACAGGGATCACGAGCAGTACTTC.

V and J are TRBV5-6 and TRBJ1-5; 9 bases line up with TRBD1. The CDR3 has 16 amino acids. Germline loops: CDR1 SGHDT, CDR2 YYEEEE. With 0 bases clipped from V and 0 bases from J, the junction kept 1 base outside the gene matches. CDR3 sequence: CASSLGGQGSNQPQHF. CDR3 DNA sequence: TGTGCCAGCAGCTTGGGGGGACAGGGTAGCAATCAGCCCCAGCATTTT.

The V call is TRBV6-1, the J call TRBJ1-6; 7 nucleotides match TRBD1. With 8 bases clipped from V and 5 bases from J, the junction kept 6 bases outside the gene matches. CDR3 length: 14 residues. Germline V gives CDR1 MNHNS, CDR2 SASEGT. The CDR3 DNA sequence: TGTGCCAGCGAGACAGGGAACCATAATTCACCCCTCCACTTT. It yields the protein CASETGNHNSPLHF.

The rearrangement joins TRBV18 to TRBJ1-1, with D possibly matching TRBD1 (6 bases). The CDR3 is made up of 12 amino acids. V dropped 6 bases and J dropped 11 bases, with 16 bases sitting between them. In germline, CDR1 is KGHSH, CDR2 LQKENI. The CDR3 here is CASSLGQSAAFF. CDR3 DNA: TGTGCCAGCTCCCTAGGACAGTCAGCCGCTTTCTTT.

Concerning this clone: At one end the junction does not follow the germline gene, possibly because of a read error. The chain employs TRBV28 and TRBJ1-1; no reliable D call. The CDR3 is 14 amino acids. The germline gives CDR1 MDHEN, CDR2 SYDVKM. CDR3 sequence reads: CASSFGRLNAEAFF. The CDR3 DNA sequence: TGTGCCAGCAGTTTTGGCAGGTTGAACGCTGAAGCTTTCTTT.

The rearrangement joins TRBV9 to TRBJ2-1, with 11 bases aligning to TRBD2. This CDR3 has 17 residues. After removal of 2 bases from V and 9 bases from J, the junction contained 13 bases not matched to a gene. Germline V gene sequence: CDR1 SGDLS, CDR2 YYNGEE. In nucleotides, the CDR3 is TGTGCCAGCAGCGTTGGTGGTAGCGGGAGGGCCGGGGGTGAGCAGTTCTTC. Its protein product is CASSVGGSGRAGGEQFF.

This clone was seen a few times. This rearrangement joins TRBV2 to TRBJ2-7; weak D call: TRBD1 (6 bases). V lost 4 bases and J 7 bases, leaving 11 bases between the germline ends. There are 12 residues in the CDR3. Germline V gene data show CDR1 as SNHLY and CDR2 as FYNNEI. CDR3 amino acids: CASSVQGGEQYF. Here the CDR3 DNA reads TGTGCCAGCAGTGTACAGGGCGGAGAGCAGTACTTC.

Turning to this clone: Other DNA sequences in this specimen translate into the identical CDR3. The chain has TRBV5-6 and TRBJ2-7; D ambiguous. The CDR3 is 11 residues long. The germline V gene encodes CDR1 SGHDT and CDR2 YYEEEE. The ends were cut back, 3 bases at V and 6 bases at J, with 7 bases in the middle. The CDR3 loop reads CASSSVSEQYF. DNA for the CDR3: TGTGCCAGCAGCTCCGTGTCCGAGCAGTACTTC.

This clone was counted a single time. The V gene is TRBV19, the J gene TRBJ1-1; D may be TRBD1 (5 bases). Trimming removed 10 bases from V and 5 bases from J, with 14 bases in between. The CDR3 consists of 12 residues. Germline loops: CDR1 LNHDA, CDR2 SQIVND (reference sequence). The CDR3 nucleotides read TGTGCCACCGGGGGAAGAAGGACTGAAGCTTTCTTT. It is translated as CATGGRRTEAFF.

Only a few counts were recorded for this clone. The chain carries TRBV5-1 and TRBJ1-1; 11 bases fit TRBD1. V lost 1 base to trimming and J lost 11 bases; unmatched junction nucleotides: 10. Germline assignment: CDR1 SGHRS and CDR2 YFSETQ. The CDR3 covers 15 residues. The CDR3 DNA sequence: TGCGCCAGCAGCTTGTCGTCGGACAGGGGGCGCGAGGCTTTCTTT. Its translation: CASSLSSDRGREAFF.

This chain joins TRBV9 and TRBJ2-3; maybe TRBD2 (7 bases). Trimming stripped 4 bases from V and 8 bases from J, with 23 bases between. CDR3 size: 16 residues. Germline V gene sequence: CDR1 SGDLS, CDR2 YYNGEE. This CDR3 reads CASSSRGEGVRATQYF. The CDR3 coding sequence is TGTGCCAGCAGCTCCCGGGGGGAGGGGGTCAGGGCTACGCAGTATTTT.

The V and J genes are TRBV6-1 and TRBJ1-4; 10 bases are shared with TRBD1. The trim removed 4 bases at V and 8 bases at J, leaving 4 bases unmatched. This CDR3 comprises 14 residues. From germline, CDR1 is MNHNS and CDR2 SASEGT. The CDR3 spells CASSGGQGYEKLFF. CDR3 DNA: TGTGCCAGCAGTGGGGGACAGGGGTACGAAAAACTGTTTTTT.

This clone has just a few counts. The chain joins TRBV4-2 to TRBJ2-7; TRBD2 agrees at 11 bases. CDR3 length: 16 amino acids. V lost 2 bases and J lost 0; bases outside the gene matches: 3. Germline CDR1 and CDR2: LGHNA and YNFKEQ. CDR3 DNA sequence: TGTGCCAGCAGCCAAAGACTAGCGGGGTACTCCTACGAGCAGTACTTC. Translation: CASSQRLAGYSYEQYF.

This chain uses TRBV5-1 with TRBJ2-1; 7 bases are a match to TRBD2. In germline, CDR1 is SGHRS, CDR2 YFSETQ. This CDR3 comprises 15 residues. Trimming took 4 bases from V and 2 from J; bases not matched to a gene: 6. This chain's CDR3 is CASSESGNTYNEQFF. The CDR3 DNA reads as TGCGCCAGCAGCGAAAGCGGGAACACCTACAATGAGCAGTTCTTC.

This clone was detected once. The chain has TRBV5-1 and TRBJ2-7; TRBD1 matches at 7 bases. The J segment lost 0 bases and the V segment lost 5 bases, leaving 11 bases of the junction unmatched. Germline values: CDR1 SGHRS, CDR2 YFSETQ. The CDR3 runs to 16 residues. CDR3 nucleotide sequence: TGCGCCAGCAGTCACGACAGGGCAGGGGTCTCCTACGAGCAGTACTTC. This sequence encodes CASSHDRAGVSYEQYF.

This clone was seen a few times. The chain is built from TRBV6-5 and TRBJ1-1, with 9 positions matching TRBD1. Germline V lookup: CDR1 MNHEY, CDR2 SVGAGI. The CDR3 covers 14 residues. Trimming at V came to 6 bases and at J to 5 bases, leaving 7 bases not matched to a gene. CDR3 loop: CASSRGQGETEAFF. The CDR3 coding sequence is TGTGCCAGCAGCAGGGGACAGGGAGAGACTGAAGCTTTCTTT.

This clone was seen once. J is TRBJ1-1 and V is TRBV6-5; D remains ambiguous. The CDR3 spans 13 residues. Per the germline V gene, CDR1 is MNHEY and CDR2 is SVGAGI. The V gene lost 7 bases and the J gene lost 1 base, with 10 bases spanning the gap. The DNA of the CDR3 is TGTGCCAGCAAGGAGCGCCGGAACACTGAAGCTTTCTTT. The encoded protein is CASKERRNTEAFF.

V usage is TRBV21-1 and J usage is TRBJ2-7; the table's D call of TRBD2 was not tested on the DNA. TRBV21-1 is labeled a pseudogene. This CDR3 is 15 amino acids long. This CDR3 is CASLGLAGLSYEQYF. The CDR3 nucleotides are TGTGCCAGCCTGGGGCTAGCGGGCCTATCCTACGAGCAGTACTTC.

The chain combines TRBV11-2 with TRBJ2-1; D unresolved. V was cut by 6 bases and J by 6 bases, with 18 bases left in between. This CDR3 region has 15 residues. Germline loops: CDR1 SGHAT, CDR2 FQNNGV. CDR3 loop: CASRRLTSRPNEQFF. DNA of the CDR3: TGTGCCAGCAGGCGACTCACCTCGCGGCCCAATGAGCAGTTCTTC.

The chain has TRBV5-1 and TRBJ2-5; a possible D gene is TRBD1 (5 bases). CDR1 is SGHRS and CDR2 is YFSETQ in the germline V gene. V dropped 4 bases and J dropped 3 bases, with 19 bases sitting between them. This CDR3 is built from 16 residues. CDR3 residues: CASSTVLLGAEETQYF. CDR3 DNA sequence: TGCGCCAGCAGCACCGTCCTCTTAGGGGCCGAAGAGACCCAGTACTTC.